Below, 26 T cell receptor beta chains from the same sample are listed, as sequenced in a study of graft-versus-host responses after intestinal transplantation. Clones were sequenced by immunoSEQ multiplex PCR, and TCRdb holds only the in-frame ones, with some missing. The repertoire holds tens of thousands of clones, under 95% seen once, with roughly 2.7% in the top ten. Specimen: PBMCs, collected less than 130 days after intestinal transplantation. The receptors were gathered from a human patient who received an intestinal transplant, so some T cells may come from the graft donor.

The rearrangement joins TRBV11-2 to TRBJ1-5; 7 bases fit TRBD1. V was clipped by 0 bases and J by 5 bases; unmatched bases: 4. CDR1 SGHAT and CDR2 FQNNGV come from the germline V gene. CDR3 length equals 15 residues. In DNA form, the CDR3 reads TGTGCCAGCAGCTTAGATATAGGGGGCGATCAGCCCCAGCATTTT. Amino acid sequence: CASSLDIGGDQPQHF.

V usage is TRBV29-1 and J usage is TRBJ1-1; D unclear. V was cut by 5 bases and J by 4 bases, with 11 bases left in between. The CDR3 is 12 residues long. CDR1 and CDR2 (germline): SQVTM, ANQGSEA. CDR3 DNA sequence: TGCAGCGTTCGAAGGGATCGCACTGAAGCTTTCTTT. Encoded protein: CSVRRDRTEAFF.

V gene TRBV27 combines with J gene TRBJ2-7, with 7 bases that match TRBD2. This CDR3 has 14 amino acids. With V trimmed by 3 bases and J by 4 bases, 6 bases remained unmatched. Germline CDR1 MNHEY, CDR2 SMNVEV (reference sequence). The CDR3 DNA sequence: TGTGCCAGCAGTTTTGTGGGGGGGGTTTACGAGCAGTACTTC. Its translation: CASSFVGGVYEQYF.

The CDR3 nucleotides read TGTGCCAGTAGCCCGGGACACTACACCGGGGAGCTGTTTTTT. Translation gives CASSPGHYTGELFF. The chain employs TRBV25-1 and TRBJ2-2; D might be TRBD1 (6 bases). V was cut by 9 bases and J by 3 bases, with 14 bases left in between. The CDR3 length is 14 residues. CDR1 is MGHDK and CDR2 is SYGVNS in the germline V gene.

This chain connects TRBV15 to TRBJ2-5; possibly TRBD1 or TRBD2 for D (5 bases each). This CDR3 spans 16 amino acids. Germline V gives CDR1 LNHNV, CDR2 YYDKDF (reference sequence). V dropped 2 bases and J dropped 5 bases, with 18 bases sitting between them. The CDR3 region is CATSRSRPLEGETQYF. The CDR3 DNA is TGTGCCACCAGCAGATCACGACCCCTAGAGGGGGAGACCCAGTACTTC.

The rearrangement links TRBV6-6 to TRBJ1-2; D gene uncertain. The CDR3 is 13 residues long. CDR1 MNHNY and CDR2 SVGAGI come from the germline V gene (reference sequence). V lost 10 bases and J 7 bases, leaving 19 bases between the germline ends. CDR3 sequence reads: CATLDGRGLGYTF. For the CDR3, the DNA is TGTGCCACCCTGGACGGCCGAGGCCTTGGCTACACCTTC.

This clone was counted a few times. CDR3 sequence reads: CASSLFRTGESPLHF. The CDR3 DNA reads as TGTGCCAGCAGTTTATTCCGGACAGGGGAGTCACCCCTCCACTTT. The gene calls are TRBV28 and TRBJ1-6, with 9 bases matching TRBD1. This CDR3 is 15 amino acids long. CDR1 and CDR2 from the germline V gene are MDHEN and SYDVKM. The ends lost 1 base at V and 10 bases at J; junction bases unmatched: 5.

The chain uses TRBV6-1 and TRBJ1-2, with no clear D. The CDR3 runs to 14 residues. With 1 base removed from V and 6 bases from J, the gap between germline ends came to 12 bases. Germline V CDR1 and CDR2: MNHNS, SASEGT. CDR3 sequence reads: CASSEEKWHNGYTF. The DNA for the CDR3 is TGTGCCAGCAGTGAAGAAAAGTGGCACAATGGCTACACCTTC.

Only one count was recorded for this clone. This chain joins TRBV28 and TRBJ2-3; 9 bases map to TRBD2. This CDR3 comprises 15 residues. The V gene's germline CDR1 is MDHEN and CDR2 SYDVKM. Unmatched junction bases numbered 1, after V lost 0 bases and J lost 3 bases. CDR3 residues: CASSLWTSGTDTQYF. As DNA, the CDR3 is TGTGCCAGCAGTTTATGGACTAGCGGTACAGATACGCAGTATTTT.

This chain links TRBV4-1 with TRBJ2-6, with D uncertain. Trimming shortened V by 0 bases and J by 12 bases, and 15 bases separated the two germline ends. Germline V gives CDR1 MGHRA, CDR2 YSYEKL. This CDR3 region has 15 residues. Written as DNA, the CDR3 is TGCGCCAGCAGCCAAGAGGACCGACATACCGCCGTCCTGACTTTC. It is translated as CASSQEDRHTAVLTF.

The chain has TRBV5-8 and TRBJ2-7, with 8 bases that match TRBD1. The CDR3 loop spans 12 amino acids. CDR1 is SGHTS and CDR2 is YDEGEE in the germline V gene. With 5 bases clipped from V and 5 bases from J, the junction kept 3 bases outside the gene matches. CDR3 in amino acids: CASRTGAHEQYF. The CDR3 nucleotides are TGTGCCAGCAGGACAGGGGCCCACGAGCAGTACTTC.

Turning to this clone: Likely a read error: the CDR3 ends without its conserved phenylalanine or tryptophan. It is unclear where the CDR3 begins or ends on the DNA, so no DNA is shown, and the CDR3 is as TCRdb lists it. The V gene is TRBV6-6, the J gene TRBJ1-1. The CDR3 length equals 11 residues, ends included. The germline CDR1 and CDR2 sequences are MNHNY and SVGAGI (reference sequence). The CDR3: CARGLQGSSFP.

This sequence joins TRBV30 and TRBJ1-1, with TRBD1 matching 7 bases. V dropped 2 bases and J dropped 4; count of bases not matched to a gene: 1. Germline assignment: CDR1 GTSNPN and CDR2 SVGIG (reference sequence). The CDR3 is 12 amino acids. CDR3 amino acids: CAWSRGRTEAFF. The CDR3, as DNA: TGTGCCTGGAGTAGGGGGCGCACTGAAGCTTTCTTT.

This chain uses TRBV29-1 with TRBJ2-3, with 15 bases aligning to TRBD2. CDR1 is SQVTM and CDR2 is ANQGSEA in the germline V gene. This CDR3 has 18 residues. V was clipped by 6 bases and J by 5 bases; unmatched bases: 15. CDR3 sequence reads: CSVTPPGTSGGLGDTQYF. CDR3 in DNA: TGCAGCGTAACACCCCCCGGGACTAGCGGGGGGCTCGGAGATACGCAGTATTTT.

The CDR3 DNA is TGTGCCAGCAGCCCGGTCCCGGGTAACACTGAAGCTTTCTTT. Translation: CASSPVPGNTEAFF. The J gene is TRBJ1-1, the V gene TRBV16; no reliable D call. This CDR3 comprises 14 residues. In germline, CDR1 is KGHSY, CDR2 FQNENV. Trimming pared 4 bases from V and 2 bases from J, leaving 11 bases between.

The gene calls are TRBV10-3 and TRBJ1-5; no clear D. V gave up 2 bases and J gave up 4 bases, with 9 bases separating them. Germline CDR1 ENHRY, CDR2 SYGVKD. The CDR3 extends over 14 amino acids. The CDR3 nucleotides are TGTGCCATCAGTGAGAGGTCCATTAATCAGCCCCAGCATTTT. This sequence encodes CAISERSINQPQHF.

This clone occurred once. V is TRBV28 and J is TRBJ1-1; maybe TRBD1 (5 bases). There are 15 residues in the CDR3. Germline V gives CDR1 MDHEN, CDR2 SYDVKM. V gave up 2 bases and J gave up 10 bases, with 20 bases separating them. The CDR3 region has the DNA TGTGCCAGCAGTTTAGCCGACGGGGGGGGTCGGTTAGCTTTCTTT. Translating gives CASSLADGGGRLAFF.

V is TRBV4-1 and J is TRBJ2-1, with no clear D. This CDR3 contains 14 residues. CDR1 MGHRA and CDR2 YSYEKL come from the germline V gene. V dropped 0 bases and J dropped 5 bases, with 8 bases sitting between them. The CDR3 region has the DNA TGCGCCAGCAGCCAAGATCTCGGTGACAATGAGCAGTTCTTC. This codes for CASSQDLGDNEQFF.

The rearrangement links TRBV5-5 to TRBJ2-7, with D perhaps given as TRBD1 or TRBD2 (5 bases each). CDR3 length: 15 residues. Trimming removed 4 bases at V and 0 bases at J, with 14 bases between. CDR1 is SGHKS and CDR2 is YYEKEE in the germline V gene (reference sequence). For the CDR3, the DNA is TGTGCCAGCAGCGGTCCGGGACCGCGCTCCTACGAGCAGTACTTC. Its translation is CASSGPGPRSYEQYF.

This sequence joins TRBV4-1 and TRBJ2-2; the D gene is possibly TRBD1 (5 bases). Trimming removed 3 bases from V and 2 bases from J, with 10 bases in between. The CDR3 has 15 residues. The germline V gene encodes CDR1 MGHRA and CDR2 YSYEKL. The DNA for the CDR3 is TGCGCCAGCAGCCACCTACAGGTTAACACCGGGGAGCTGTTTTTT. Translation: CASSHLQVNTGELFF.

The gene calls are TRBV27 and TRBJ2-7, with 11 bases identical to TRBD1. The CDR3 extends over 16 amino acids. V was pared by 3 bases and J by 6 bases, with 10 bases of the junction left unmatched. From germline, CDR1 is MNHEY and CDR2 SMNVEV (reference sequence). CDR3 region: CASSFSPGTGGLEQYF. For the CDR3, the DNA is TGTGCCAGCAGTTTTTCCCCCGGGACAGGGGGACTCGAGCAGTACTTC.

The J gene is TRBJ2-2, the V gene TRBV4-1; TRBD2 agrees at 10 bases. In germline, CDR1 is MGHRA, CDR2 YSYEKL. The CDR3 loop spans 17 amino acids. Unmatched junction bases numbered 2, after V lost 1 base and J lost 0 bases. The CDR3 reads CASSQVAGGPNTGELFF. The CDR3, as DNA: TGCGCCAGCAGCCAAGTAGCGGGGGGACCGAACACCGGGGAGCTGTTTTTT.

The CDR3 here is CATSRDITSGSSGELFF. DNA for the CDR3: TGTGCCACCAGCAGAGATATAACTAGCGGGAGTTCCGGGGAGCTGTTTTTT. The chain is built from TRBV15 and TRBJ2-2; TRBD2 matches 11 bases. J lost 6 bases, V lost 0 bases, and 6 bases had no gene match. There are 17 residues in the CDR3. Germline CDR1 reads LNHNV; CDR2 reads YYDKDF (reference sequence).

The CDR3 DNA reads as TGTGCCAGCAGTCGAGCAAGCGGGCTCACAGATACGCAGTATTTT. Translated: CASSRASGLTDTQYF. The rearrangement joins TRBV2 to TRBJ2-3; D perhaps matches TRBD2 (6 bases). V was clipped by 5 bases and J by 2 bases, with 14 bases between them. Germline V gene data show CDR1 as SNHLY and CDR2 as FYNNEI. This CDR3 spans 15 amino acids.

This chain links TRBV5-1 with TRBJ2-7; 8 positions agree with TRBD1. CDR3 size: 16 residues. Germline lookup yields CDR1 SGHRS and CDR2 YFSETQ. J lost 6 bases, V lost 4 bases, and 15 bases had no gene match. Written as DNA, the CDR3 is TGCGCCAGCAGCGCCGGGACAGGTTGGACAACTAGCGAGCAGTACTTC. Protein product: CASSAGTGWTTSEQYF.

The V and J genes are TRBV6-5 and TRBJ1-1, with no clear D. CDR1 is MNHEY and CDR2 is SVGAGI in the germline V gene. The V end was cut by 6 bases, the J end by 1 base, with 12 bases between. CDR3 length: 14 residues. The CDR3 reads CASRTPAPNTEAFF. The CDR3 nucleotides are TGTGCCAGCAGGACACCGGCACCGAACACTGAAGCTTTCTTT.